A single sample is the source of the 16 T cell receptor beta chains below, sequenced in a study of T cell responses to AZD1222 COVID-19 vaccine (dated by TCRdb to 2020 to 2023). Receptor libraries were prepared by the immunoSEQ multiplex PCR assay. Here the immuneACCESS table is served through TCRdb, limited to in-frame sequences with V and J called. Missing clones are a known gap in these copies; in checked studies unresolved V genes cover under half, and the rest lacks a known reason. This sample gives under 120,000 clones in total; 92% of them show up just once. The ten biggest clones cover roughly 1.2% of the sample. Per the publication, the time point label means: baseline before first vaccination. Sequencing was performed on peripheral blood, taken on day 0 of AZD1222 vaccination. The source is an adult in good health.

The rearrangement uses TRBV7-2 and TRBJ2-7, with TRBD1 as a possible D gene (6 bases). This CDR3 is built from 13 residues. The germline gives CDR1 SGHTA, CDR2 FQGNSA. Trimming removed 4 bases from V and 2 bases from J, with 9 bases in between. CDR3 protein: CASSSWDTYEQYF. The CDR3, as DNA: TGTGCCAGCAGCTCTTGGGACACCTACGAGCAGTACTTC.

This clone has a single count. V gene TRBV10-3 combines with J gene TRBJ2-1; TRBD2 matches at 8 bases. After removal of 7 bases from V and 0 bases from J, the junction contained 8 bases not matched to a gene. The CDR3 runs to 16 residues. CDR1 is ENHRY and CDR2 is SYGVKD in the germline V gene. The CDR3 coding sequence is TGTGCCATCACCCCGGGGGGGCGAAGCTCCTACAATGAGCAGTTCTTC. This sequence encodes CAITPGGRSSYNEQFF.

This clone was observed a single time. This rearrangement joins TRBV28 to TRBJ1-3; TRBD1 aligns across 8 bases. This CDR3 spans 15 amino acids. V dropped 6 bases and J dropped 5; count of bases not matched to a gene: 9. Germline lookup yields CDR1 MDHEN and CDR2 SYDVKM. CDR3 DNA sequence: TGTGCCAGCAGAGCTACGGACAGGGACCGAAACACCATATATTTT. Protein product: CASRATDRDRNTIYF.

In regard to this clone: One junction end disagrees with the germline gene, perhaps due to a read error. The V and J genes are TRBV2 and TRBJ2-2, with 8 bases aligning to TRBD1. The CDR3 totals 16 residues. CDR1 and CDR2 from the germline V gene are SNHLY and FYNNEI. CDR3 loop: CASSEGTGPNTGELFF. The DNA of the CDR3 is TGTGCCAGCAGCGAAGGGACAGGACCTAACACCGGGGAGCTGTTTTTT.

As to this clone: Other DNA sequences in this specimen translate into the identical CDR3. The V gene is TRBV18, the J gene TRBJ1-1; D might be TRBD1 (5 bases). V was pared by 3 bases and J by 1 base, with 9 bases between. Looked up from germline, CDR1 is KGHSH and CDR2 is LQKENI. This CDR3 is built from 14 residues. The CDR3: CASSPGPANTEAFF. CDR3 nucleotides: TGTGCCAGCTCACCGGGACCGGCGAACACTGAAGCTTTCTTT. Variable domain in full (rest from reference TRBV18 and TRBJ1-1): NAGVMQNPRHLVRRRGQEARLRCSPMKGHSHVYWYRQLPEEGLKFMVYLQKENIIDESGMPKERFSAEFPKEGPSILRIQQVVRGDSAAYFCASSPGPANTEAFFGQGTRLTVV.

This chain uses TRBV7-8 with TRBJ1-6, with 7 nucleotides matching TRBD1. The CDR3 is 12 amino acids. Germline V gene lookup returns CDR1 SGHVS and CDR2 FQNEAQ. The J segment lost 3 bases and the V segment lost 11 bases, leaving 1 base of the junction unmatched. CDR3 sequence: CAAGGYNSPLHF. The DNA for the CDR3 is TGTGCCGCAGGGGGCTATAATTCACCCCTCCACTTT.

The CDR3 nucleotides are TGTGCCAGCAGCTTGTCCAACAGGGGGCAAGAGACCCAGTACTTC. Amino acid sequence: CASSLSNRGQETQYF. This chain joins TRBV7-9 and TRBJ2-5; 8 positions match TRBD1. Germline loops: CDR1 SEHNR, CDR2 FQNEAQ (reference sequence). With V trimmed by 3 bases and J by 2 bases, 5 bases remained unmatched. This CDR3 contains 15 residues. The full variable domain, in which reference TRBV7-9 and TRBJ2-5 provide the parts outside the CDR3, is DTGVSQNPRHKITKRGQNVTFRCDPISEHNRLYWYRQTLGQGPEFLTYFQNEAQLEKSRLLSDRFSAERPKGSFSTLEIQRTEQGDSAMYLCASSLSNRGQETQYFGPGTRLLVL.

This chain connects TRBV9 to TRBJ1-2; 7 bases line up with TRBD1. Germline loops: CDR1 SGDLS, CDR2 YYNGEE. J was trimmed by 2 bases and V by 3 bases; bases with no gene match: 1. This CDR3 contains 13 residues. The CDR3 is CASSAQGNYGYTF. The CDR3 DNA reads TGTGCCAGCAGCGCACAGGGGAACTATGGCTACACCTTC.

The rearrangement uses TRBV5-1 and TRBJ2-1; a weak D match, TRBD1 (5 bases). Germline CDR1 is SGHRS and CDR2 is YFSETQ. V lost 4 bases and J 2 bases, leaving 10 bases between the germline ends. CDR3 size: 14 residues. CDR3 coding DNA: TGCGCCAGCAGCACCCAGACAGCCTACAATGAGCAGTTCTTC. Protein product: CASSTQTAYNEQFF.

The CDR3 DNA follows: TGTGCCAGCAGCTTCCAAAGACAGGTCAAGAGCAATCAGCCCCAGCATTTT. It specifies CASSFQRQVKSNQPQHF. The chain links TRBV7-2 to TRBJ1-5, with a weak D call TRBD1 (6 bases). This CDR3 contains 17 residues. Looked up from germline, CDR1 is SGHTA and CDR2 is FQGNSA. V lost 3 bases and J lost 1, with 16 bases in between.

The genes are TRBV6-1 and TRBJ1-1; D remains unclear. Germline CDR1 and CDR2: MNHNS and SASEGT. The CDR3 totals 15 residues. V was pared by 3 bases and J by 3 bases, with 14 bases between. CDR3 residues: CASSDNTVGYTEAFF. CDR3 coding DNA: TGTGCCAGCAGTGATAACACGGTCGGGTACACTGAAGCTTTCTTT.

The chain links TRBV6-1 to TRBJ1-5; D gene uncertain. Germline CDR1 MNHNS, CDR2 SASEGT. Trimming pared 2 bases from V and 3 bases from J, leaving 8 bases between. CDR3 length: 14 amino acids. CDR3 DNA sequence: TGTGCCAGCAGTGAAACGGGCACCAATCAGCCCCAGCATTTT. Its protein is CASSETGTNQPQHF.

The gene calls are TRBV9 and TRBJ2-1; D perhaps matches TRBD1 (5 bases). Trimming took off 4 bases at V and 9 bases at J, with 17 bases between the two ends. CDR1 and CDR2 from the germline V gene are SGDLS and YYNGEE. This CDR3 comprises 14 residues. In DNA form, the CDR3 reads TGTGCCAGCAGCCCCCCAGGGATGCGTGGTGAGCAGTTCTTC. It is translated as CASSPPGMRGEQFF.

The chain combines TRBV5-1 with TRBJ1-4; perhaps TRBD1 as D (5 bases). This CDR3 is 15 amino acids long. V lost 0 bases and J lost 5, with 11 bases in between. Germline V gene data show CDR1 as SGHRS and CDR2 as YFSETQ. The CDR3 here is CASSLGQGENEKLFF. In DNA, the CDR3 is TGCGCCAGCAGCTTGGGGCAGGGCGAAAATGAAAAACTGTTTTTT.

The chain combines TRBV19 with TRBJ2-5; D ambiguous. CDR3 size: 9 residues. Germline V lookup: CDR1 LNHDA, CDR2 SQIVND (reference sequence). In nucleotides, the CDR3 is TGTGGCCTACAGGAGACCCAGTACTTC. Translated: CGLQETQYF.

For the CDR3, the DNA is TGTGCCTGGAGTGTTGGGACACCCACCGGGGAGCTGTTTTTT. It is translated as CAWSVGTPTGELFF. The chain links TRBV30 to TRBJ2-2, with D possibly being TRBD1 (6 bases). The length of the CDR3 is 14 residues. Germline V lookup: CDR1 GTSNPN, CDR2 SVGIG (reference sequence). V was pared by 0 bases and J by 4 bases, with 9 bases between.